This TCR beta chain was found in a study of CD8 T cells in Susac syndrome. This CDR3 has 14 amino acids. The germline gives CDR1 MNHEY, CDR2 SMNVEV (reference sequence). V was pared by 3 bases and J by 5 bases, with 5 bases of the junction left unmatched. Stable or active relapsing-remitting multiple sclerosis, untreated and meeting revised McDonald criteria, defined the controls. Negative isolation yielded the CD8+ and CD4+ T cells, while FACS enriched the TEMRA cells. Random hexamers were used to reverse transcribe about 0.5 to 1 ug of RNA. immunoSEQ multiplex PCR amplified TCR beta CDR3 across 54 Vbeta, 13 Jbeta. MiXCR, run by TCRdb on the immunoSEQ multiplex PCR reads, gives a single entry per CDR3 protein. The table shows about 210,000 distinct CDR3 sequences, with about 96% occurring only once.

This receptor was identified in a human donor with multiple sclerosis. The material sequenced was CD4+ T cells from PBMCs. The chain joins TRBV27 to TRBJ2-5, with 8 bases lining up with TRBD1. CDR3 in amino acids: CASSFGRGRETQYF. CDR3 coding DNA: TGTGCCAGCAGTTTTGGCAGGGGGCGTGAGACCCAGTACTTC.